This T cell receptor (beta chain) was identified in a study of blood T cell repertoires in COVID-19. As for the study in general: The origin of the acute and convalescent COVID-19 samples was the United States, Italy and Spain. Sources were T cells, B-cell-depleted T cells, or PBMCs; the material itself was cDNA or gDNA.

V lost 0 bases to trimming and J lost 0 bases, with 21 bases between them. The CDR3 has 19 amino acids. Germline assignment: CDR1 SGDLS and CDR2 YYNGEE. Per the original methods: Cell counts per sample came from amplifying reference gene primers. Sequencing used immunoSEQ multiplex PCR; TCRdb keeps in-frame clones, though not all of them. V and J calls and clone size are those listed in that table; D and trimming were worked out from the DNA. The sample has a few hundred thousand clones, more than 70% seen once; the top ten hold roughly 2.9%. This sequence originates from a man aged 45-65 years with active or convalescent COVID-19. The specimen was peripheral blood. V usage is TRBV9 and J usage is TRBJ1-1; D gene ambiguous. CDR3 coding DNA: TGTGCCAGCAGCGTAGCCCCCGAGGAGCCGGGAGGGATGAACACTGAAGCTTTCTTT. Translation: CASSVAPEEPGGMNTEAFF.